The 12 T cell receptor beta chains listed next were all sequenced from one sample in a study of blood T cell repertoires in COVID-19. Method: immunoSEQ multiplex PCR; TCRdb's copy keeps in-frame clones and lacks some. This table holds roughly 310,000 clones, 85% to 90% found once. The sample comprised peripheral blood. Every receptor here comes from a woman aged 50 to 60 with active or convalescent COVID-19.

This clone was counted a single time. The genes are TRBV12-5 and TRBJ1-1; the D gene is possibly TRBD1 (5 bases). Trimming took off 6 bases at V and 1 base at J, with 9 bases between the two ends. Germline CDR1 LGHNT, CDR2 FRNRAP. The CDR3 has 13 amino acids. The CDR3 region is CASGNQGNTEAFF. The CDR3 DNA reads TGTGCTAGTGGCAATCAGGGGAACACTGAAGCTTTCTTT.

The chain's CDR3 is CASRIQGGFNEQYF. The CDR3 DNA reads as TGCGCCAGCAGAATACAGGGGGGTTTTAACGAGCAGTACTTC. This sequence joins TRBV5-1 and TRBJ2-7, with 8 bases identical to TRBD1. J gave up 5 bases and V 5 bases, and 9 bases lay outside the gene matches. The CDR3 totals 14 residues. The germline V gene encodes CDR1 SGHRS and CDR2 YFSETQ.

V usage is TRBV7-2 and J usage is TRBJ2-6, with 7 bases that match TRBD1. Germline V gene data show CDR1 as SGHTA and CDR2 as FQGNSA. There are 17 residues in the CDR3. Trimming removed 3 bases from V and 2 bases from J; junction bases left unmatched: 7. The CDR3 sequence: CASSFRQGVAGANVLTF. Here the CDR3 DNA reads TGTGCCAGCAGCTTTAGGCAGGGGGTGGCTGGGGCCAACGTCCTGACTTTC.

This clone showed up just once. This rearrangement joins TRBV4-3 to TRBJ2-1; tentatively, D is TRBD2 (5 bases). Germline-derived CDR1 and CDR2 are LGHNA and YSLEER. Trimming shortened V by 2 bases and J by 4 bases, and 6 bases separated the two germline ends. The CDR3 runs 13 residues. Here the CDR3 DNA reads TGCGCCAGCAGCCAACCGGGGTACAATGAGCAGTTCTTC. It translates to CASSQPGYNEQFF.

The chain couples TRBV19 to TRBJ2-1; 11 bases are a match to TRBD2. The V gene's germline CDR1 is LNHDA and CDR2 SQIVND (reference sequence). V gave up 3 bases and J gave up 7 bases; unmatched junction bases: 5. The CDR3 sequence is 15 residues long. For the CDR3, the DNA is TGTGCCAGTAGTATTTTAGCGGGGGGGTTAAATGAGCAGTTCTTC. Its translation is CASSILAGGLNEQFF.

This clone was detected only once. The CDR3 DNA is TGTGCCTGGCACCACAGGGGACTCGCTTTCTTT. Its protein is CAWHHRGLAFF. The chain links TRBV30 to TRBJ1-1; 7 bases are shared with TRBD1. The CDR3 is 11 residues long. V gave up 5 bases and J gave up 11 bases; unmatched junction bases: 8. The germline gives CDR1 GTSNPN, CDR2 SVGIG (reference sequence).

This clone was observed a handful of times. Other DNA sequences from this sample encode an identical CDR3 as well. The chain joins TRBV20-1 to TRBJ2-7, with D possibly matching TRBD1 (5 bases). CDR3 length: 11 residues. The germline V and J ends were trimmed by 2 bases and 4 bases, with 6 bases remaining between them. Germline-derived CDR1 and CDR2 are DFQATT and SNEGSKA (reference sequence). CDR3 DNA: TGCAGTGCTAGACAGGGTTACGAGCAGTACTTC. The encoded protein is CSARQGYEQYF.

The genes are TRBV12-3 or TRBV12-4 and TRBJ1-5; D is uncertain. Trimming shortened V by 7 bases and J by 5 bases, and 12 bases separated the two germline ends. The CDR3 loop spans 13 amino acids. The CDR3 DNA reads TGTGCCAGCACTGGCCAGATCGATCAGCCCCAGCATTTT. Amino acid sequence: CASTGQIDQPQHF.

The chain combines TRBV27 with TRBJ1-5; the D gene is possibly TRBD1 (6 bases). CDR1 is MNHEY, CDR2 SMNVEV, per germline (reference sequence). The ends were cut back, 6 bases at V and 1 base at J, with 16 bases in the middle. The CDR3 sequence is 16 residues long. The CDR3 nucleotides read TGTGCCAGCAGCCCTAGGGGGGGAGCGAGCAATCAGCCCCAGCATTTT. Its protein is CASSPRGGASNQPQHF.

CDR3 sequence: CASSWGGTIPTNEKLFF. The CDR3 DNA reads as TGTGCCAGCAGCTGGGGGGGCACTATTCCAACTAATGAAAAACTGTTTTTT. The chain has TRBV11-3 and TRBJ1-4; D possibly corresponds to TRBD1 (6 bases). The CDR3 spans 17 residues. Trimming left V 4 bases short and J 0 bases short, with 15 bases between. The V gene's germline CDR1 is SGHNT and CDR2 YENEEA.

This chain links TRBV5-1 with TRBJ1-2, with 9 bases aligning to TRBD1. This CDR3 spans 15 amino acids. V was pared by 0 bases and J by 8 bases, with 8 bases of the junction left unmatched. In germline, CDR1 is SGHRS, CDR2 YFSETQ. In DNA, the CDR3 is TGCGCCAGCAGCTTGGGACAGGGGGAAATTTTAGGCTACACCTTC. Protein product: CASSLGQGEILGYTF.

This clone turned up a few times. The CDR3 spells CAISDRGGVQPQHF. The CDR3, as DNA: TGTGCCATCTCGGACAGGGGAGGCGTTCAGCCCCAGCATTTT. The chain combines TRBV19 with TRBJ1-5, with 9 bases that match TRBD1. The V gene end was trimmed by 10 bases and the J gene end by 6 bases; junction bases not matched to a gene: 10. Per the germline V gene, CDR1 is LNHDA and CDR2 is SQIVND (reference sequence). The CDR3 sequence is 14 residues long.